This TCR beta chain was identified during a study of beta chain features in type 1 diabetes. Study-wide findings and caveats: Across all four CD4+ subsets, people with type 1 diabetes showed modestly shorter TCRB CDR3s.

With regard to this clone: Antigen: not known.

J was trimmed by 1 base and V by 5 bases; bases with no gene match: 4. The CDR3 sequence is 14 residues long. Germline V lookup: CDR1 SGHAT, CDR2 FQNNGV. Reverse transcription of all isolated RNA meant that expressed TCRB transcripts were sequenced. The repertoire was sequenced with immunoSEQ multiplex PCR; TCRdb's copy has only in-frame clones and lacks some. The sample records 200,000 to 300,000 clones, about 20% being singletons. The specimen sequenced was naive CD4+ T cells from blood. This TCR was recovered from a woman between 40 and 55 years old with type 1 diabetes. The J gene is TRBJ1-1, the V gene TRBV11-2, with 7 bases matching TRBD1. In nucleotides, the CDR3 is TGTGCCAGCAGCCGGGACAGCCCGAACACTGAAGCTTTCTTT. Its protein product is CASSRDSPNTEAFF.